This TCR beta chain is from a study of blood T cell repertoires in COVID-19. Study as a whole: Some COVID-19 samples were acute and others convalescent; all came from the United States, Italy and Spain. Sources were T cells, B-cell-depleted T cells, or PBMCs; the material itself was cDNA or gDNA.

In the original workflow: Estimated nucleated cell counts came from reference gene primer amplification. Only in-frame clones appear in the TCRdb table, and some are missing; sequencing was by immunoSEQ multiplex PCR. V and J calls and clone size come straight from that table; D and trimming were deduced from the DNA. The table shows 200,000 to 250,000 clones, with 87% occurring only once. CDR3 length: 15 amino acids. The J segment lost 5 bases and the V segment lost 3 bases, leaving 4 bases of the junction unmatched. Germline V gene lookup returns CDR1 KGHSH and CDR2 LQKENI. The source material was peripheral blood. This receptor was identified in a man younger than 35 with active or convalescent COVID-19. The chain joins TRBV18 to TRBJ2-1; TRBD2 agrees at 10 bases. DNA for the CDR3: TGTGCCAGCTCACCGCAACTAGCGGGGAACAATGAGCAGTTCTTC. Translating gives CASSPQLAGNNEQFF.